This T cell receptor beta chain was identified in a study of cytomegalovirus exposure and HLA in healthy donors. Overall study: There were some 120 million unique TCR beta sequences, drawn from about 180 million T cells, in an earlier analysis. Study-wide results and caveats: TCR beta sequences numbering about 17,000 were associated with HLA alleles at 0.05 false discovery rate in a later analysis.

A multiplex PCR was run with 60 Vbeta primers and 13 Jbeta primers. Repertoires were generated with immunoSEQ multiplex PCR, while TCRdb's copy carries only in-frame clones and drops some. Found here are 70,000 or so clones; the top ten clones hold 2.4%. On this clone itself: Antigen specificity is unknown.

CDR1 and CDR2 from the germline V gene are MDHEN and SYDVKM. The CDR3 covers 13 residues. V was pared by 7 bases and J by 6 bases, with 13 bases between. The V gene is TRBV28, the J gene TRBJ2-1; TRBD2 might be the D (5 bases). Material: PBMCs. The receptor comes from a female donor in good health and CMV-seropositive. In DNA, the CDR3 is TGTGCCAGCAACGGGGAGATGGTCAATGAGCAGTTCTTC. This encodes CASNGEMVNEQFF.